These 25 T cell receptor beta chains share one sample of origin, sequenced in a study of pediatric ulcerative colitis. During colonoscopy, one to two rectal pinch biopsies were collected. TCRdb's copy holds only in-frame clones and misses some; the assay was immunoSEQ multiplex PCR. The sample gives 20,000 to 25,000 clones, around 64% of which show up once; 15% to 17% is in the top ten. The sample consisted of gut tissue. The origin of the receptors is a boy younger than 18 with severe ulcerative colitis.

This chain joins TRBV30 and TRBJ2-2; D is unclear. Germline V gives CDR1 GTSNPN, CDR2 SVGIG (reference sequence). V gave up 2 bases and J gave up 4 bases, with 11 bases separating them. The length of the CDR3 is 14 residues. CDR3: CAWSPMTFTGELFF. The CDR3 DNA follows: TGTGCCTGGAGTCCTATGACTTTCACCGGGGAGCTGTTTTTT.

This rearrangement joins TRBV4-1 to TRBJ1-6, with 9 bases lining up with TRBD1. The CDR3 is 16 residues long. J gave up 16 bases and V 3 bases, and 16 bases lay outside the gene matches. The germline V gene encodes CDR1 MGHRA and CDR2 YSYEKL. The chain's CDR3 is CASSHVPGQGLHILHF. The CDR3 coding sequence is TGCGCCAGCAGCCATGTACCGGGACAGGGCCTTCATATACTCCACTTT.

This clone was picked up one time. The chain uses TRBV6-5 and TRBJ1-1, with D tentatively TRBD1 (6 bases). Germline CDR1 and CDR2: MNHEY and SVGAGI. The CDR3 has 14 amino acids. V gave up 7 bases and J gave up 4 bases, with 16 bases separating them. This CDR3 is CASTGGRTFTEAFF. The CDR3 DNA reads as TGTGCCAGCACTGGGGGCAGGACTTTCACTGAAGCTTTCTTT.

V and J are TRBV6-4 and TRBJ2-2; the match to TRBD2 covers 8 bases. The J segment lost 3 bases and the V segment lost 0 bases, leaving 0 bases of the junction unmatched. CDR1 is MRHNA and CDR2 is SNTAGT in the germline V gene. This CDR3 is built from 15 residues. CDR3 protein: CASSDSAGDTGELFF. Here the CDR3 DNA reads TGTGCCAGCAGTGACTCAGCGGGGGACACCGGGGAGCTGTTTTTT.

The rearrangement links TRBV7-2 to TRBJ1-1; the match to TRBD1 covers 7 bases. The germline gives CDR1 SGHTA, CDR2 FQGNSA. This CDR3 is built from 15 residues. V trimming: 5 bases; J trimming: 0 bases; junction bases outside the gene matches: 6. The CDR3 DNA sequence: TGTGCCAGCAGCCCCAGGGGGGGCTTGAACACTGAAGCTTTCTTT. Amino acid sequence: CASSPRGGLNTEAFF.

The CDR3 spells CASSDPGGWAKLFF. The CDR3 region has the DNA TGTGCCAGCAGTGACCCGGGGGGATGGGCAAAACTGTTTTTT. This chain connects TRBV28 to TRBJ1-4; maybe TRBD1 (5 bases). Germline CDR1 and CDR2: MDHEN and SYDVKM. V was cut by 5 bases and J by 10 bases, with 17 bases left in between. The CDR3 consists of 14 residues. Based on the CDR3 plus reference TRBV28 and TRBJ1-4, the full variable domain is DVKVTQSSRYLVKRTGEKVFLECVQDMDHENMFWYRQDPGLGLRLIYFSYDVKMKEKGDIPEGYSVSREKKERFSLILESASTNQTSMYLCASSDPGGWAKLFFGSGTQLSVL.

CDR3 bases: TGCGCCAGCAGCTTGGAACGTGCGGGAGAGACCCAGTACTTC. This codes for CASSLERAGETQYF. The J gene is TRBJ2-5, the V gene TRBV5-1; weak D call: TRBD2 (5 bases). This CDR3 comprises 14 residues. Germline V gene data show CDR1 as SGHRS and CDR2 as YFSETQ. Trimming removed 0 bases from V and 4 bases from J, with 10 bases in between.

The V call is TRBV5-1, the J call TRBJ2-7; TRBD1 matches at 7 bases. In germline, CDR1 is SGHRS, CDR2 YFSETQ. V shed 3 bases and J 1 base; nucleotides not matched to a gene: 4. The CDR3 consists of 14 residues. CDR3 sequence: CASSSGTESYEQYF. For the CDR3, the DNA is TGCGCCAGCAGCTCCGGGACAGAATCCTACGAGCAGTACTTC. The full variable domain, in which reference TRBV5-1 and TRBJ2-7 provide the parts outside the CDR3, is KAGVTQTPRYLIKTRGQQVTLSCSPISGHRSVSWYQQTPGQGLQFLFEYFSETQRNKGNFPGRFSGRQFSNSRSEMNVSTLELGDSALYLCASSSGTESYEQYFGPGTRLTVT.

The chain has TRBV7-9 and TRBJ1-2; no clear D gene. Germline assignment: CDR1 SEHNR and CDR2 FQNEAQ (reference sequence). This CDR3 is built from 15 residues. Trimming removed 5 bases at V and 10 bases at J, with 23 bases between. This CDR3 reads CASSITGNQRMVYTF. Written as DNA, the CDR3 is TGTGCCAGCAGCATCACCGGAAACCAACGAATGGTCTACACCTTC.

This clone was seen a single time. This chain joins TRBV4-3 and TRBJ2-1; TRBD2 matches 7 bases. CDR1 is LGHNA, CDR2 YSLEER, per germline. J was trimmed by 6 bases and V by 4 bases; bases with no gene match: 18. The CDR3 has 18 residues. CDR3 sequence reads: CASSPGEKSGEVGNEQFF. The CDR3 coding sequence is TGCGCCAGCAGCCCCGGAGAGAAAAGCGGGGAAGTGGGCAATGAGCAGTTCTTC.

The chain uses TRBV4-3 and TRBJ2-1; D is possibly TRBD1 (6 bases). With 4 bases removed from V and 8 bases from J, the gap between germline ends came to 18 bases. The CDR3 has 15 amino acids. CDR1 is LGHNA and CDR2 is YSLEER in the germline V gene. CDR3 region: CASSPSVGQGYEQFF. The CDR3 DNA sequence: TGCGCCAGCAGCCCATCCGTCGGGCAGGGGTATGAGCAGTTCTTC.

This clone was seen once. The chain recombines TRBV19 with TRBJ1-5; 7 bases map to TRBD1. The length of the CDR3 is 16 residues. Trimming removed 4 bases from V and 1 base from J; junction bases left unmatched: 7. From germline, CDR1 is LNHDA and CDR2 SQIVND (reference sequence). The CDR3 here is CASSKLPGQSNQPQHF. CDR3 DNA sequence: TGTGCCAGTAGTAAACTCCCGGGACAGAGCAATCAGCCCCAGCATTTT.

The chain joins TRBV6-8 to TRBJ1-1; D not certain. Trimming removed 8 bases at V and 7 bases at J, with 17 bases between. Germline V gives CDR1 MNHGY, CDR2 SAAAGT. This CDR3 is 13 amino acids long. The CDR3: CASPTPFGSEAFF. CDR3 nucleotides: TGTGCCAGCCCAACCCCCTTTGGCAGTGAAGCTTTCTTT.

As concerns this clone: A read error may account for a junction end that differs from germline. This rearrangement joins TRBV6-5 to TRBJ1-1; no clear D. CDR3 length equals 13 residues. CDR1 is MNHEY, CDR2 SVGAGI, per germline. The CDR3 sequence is CASSLRPAGVYFF. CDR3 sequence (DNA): TGTGCCAGCAGCCTCCGTCCAGCGGGAGTTTATTTTTTC.

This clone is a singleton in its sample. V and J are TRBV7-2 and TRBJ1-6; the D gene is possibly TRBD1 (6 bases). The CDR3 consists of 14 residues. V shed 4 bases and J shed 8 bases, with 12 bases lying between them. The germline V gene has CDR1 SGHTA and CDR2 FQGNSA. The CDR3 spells CASSSRGFHSPLHF. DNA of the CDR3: TGTGCCAGCAGCTCCAGGGGTTTTCATTCACCCCTCCACTTT.

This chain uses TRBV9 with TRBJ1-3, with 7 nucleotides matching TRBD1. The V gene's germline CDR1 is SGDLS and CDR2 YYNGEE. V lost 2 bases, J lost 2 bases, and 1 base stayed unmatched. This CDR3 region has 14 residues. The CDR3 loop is CASSVTGAGNTIYF. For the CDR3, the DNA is TGTGCCAGCAGCGTCACAGGGGCTGGAAACACCATATATTTT.

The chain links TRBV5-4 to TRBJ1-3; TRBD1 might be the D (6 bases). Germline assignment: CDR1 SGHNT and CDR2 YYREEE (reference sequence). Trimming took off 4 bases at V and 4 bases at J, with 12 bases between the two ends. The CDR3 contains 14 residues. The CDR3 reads CASSDRTAGNTIYF. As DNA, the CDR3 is TGTGCCAGCAGCGATCGGACAGCAGGAAACACCATATATTTT.

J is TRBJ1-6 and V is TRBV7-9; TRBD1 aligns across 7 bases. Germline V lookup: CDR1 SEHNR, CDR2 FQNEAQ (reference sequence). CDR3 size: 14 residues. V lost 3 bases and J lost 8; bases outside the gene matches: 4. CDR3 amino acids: CASSLGQNYSPLHF. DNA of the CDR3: TGTGCCAGCAGCTTGGGACAGAATTATTCACCCCTCCACTTT. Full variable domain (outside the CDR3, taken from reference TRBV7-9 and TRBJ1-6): DTGVSQNPRHKITKRGQNVTFRCDPISEHNRLYWYRQTLGQGPEFLTYFQNEAQLEKSRLLSDRFSAERPKGSFSTLEIQRTEQGDSAMYLCASSLGQNYSPLHFGNGTRLTVT.

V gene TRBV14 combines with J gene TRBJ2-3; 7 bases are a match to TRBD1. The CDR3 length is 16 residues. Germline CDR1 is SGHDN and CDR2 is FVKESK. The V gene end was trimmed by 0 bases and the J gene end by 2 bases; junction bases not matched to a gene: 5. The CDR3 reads CASSQDGTANTDTQYF. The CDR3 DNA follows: TGTGCCAGCAGCCAAGACGGGACAGCCAACACAGATACGCAGTATTTT.

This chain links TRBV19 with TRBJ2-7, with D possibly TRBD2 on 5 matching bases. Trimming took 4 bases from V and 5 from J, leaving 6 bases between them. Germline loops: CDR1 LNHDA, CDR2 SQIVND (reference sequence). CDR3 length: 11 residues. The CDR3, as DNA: TGTGCCAGTAGTACCGGGGACGAGCAGTACTTC. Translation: CASSTGDEQYF.

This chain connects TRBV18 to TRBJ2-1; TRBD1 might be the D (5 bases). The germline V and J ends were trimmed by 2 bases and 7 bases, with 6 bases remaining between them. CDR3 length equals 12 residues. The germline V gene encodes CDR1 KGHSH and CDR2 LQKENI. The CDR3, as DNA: TGTGCCAGCTCACCAAACAGGAATGAGCAGTTCTTC. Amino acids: CASSPNRNEQFF.

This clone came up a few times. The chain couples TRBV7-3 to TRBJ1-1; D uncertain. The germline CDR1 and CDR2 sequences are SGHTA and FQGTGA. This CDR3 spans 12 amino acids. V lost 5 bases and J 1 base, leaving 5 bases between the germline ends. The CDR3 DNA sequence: TGTGCCAGCAGCCACCCGAACACTGAAGCTTTCTTT. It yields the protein CASSHPNTEAFF.

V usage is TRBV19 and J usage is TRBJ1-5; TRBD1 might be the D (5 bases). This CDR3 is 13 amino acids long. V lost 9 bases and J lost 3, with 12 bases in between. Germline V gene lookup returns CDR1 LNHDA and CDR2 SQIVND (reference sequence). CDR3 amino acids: CASKGFVNQPQHF. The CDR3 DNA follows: TGTGCCAGCAAGGGGTTTGTCAATCAGCCCCAGCATTTT.

The CDR3 region is CASMEGQGTLGANVLTF. CDR3 coding DNA: TGTGCCAGTATGGAAGGACAGGGGACCCTTGGGGCCAACGTCCTGACTTTC. This sequence joins TRBV19 and TRBJ2-6; 9 nucleotides line up with TRBD1. CDR3 length: 17 amino acids. J was trimmed by 3 bases and V by 7 bases; bases with no gene match: 10. Germline V gene sequence: CDR1 LNHDA, CDR2 SQIVND (reference sequence).

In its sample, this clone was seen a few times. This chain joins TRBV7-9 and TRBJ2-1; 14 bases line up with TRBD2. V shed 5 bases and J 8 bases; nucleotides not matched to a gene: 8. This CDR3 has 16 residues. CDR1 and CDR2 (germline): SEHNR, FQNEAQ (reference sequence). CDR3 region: CASSARLAGGLDEQFF. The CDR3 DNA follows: TGTGCCAGCAGCGCCAGACTAGCGGGGGGGCTGGATGAGCAGTTCTTC.